The next 9 T cell receptor beta chains were all read from a single sample in a study of T cell responses to AZD1222 COVID-19 vaccine. TCRdb's table, derived via immunoSEQ multiplex PCR, lists solely in-frame clones and lacks some. Among around 150,000 clones, roughly 90% were seen once, and the ten largest hold roughly 1.3%. This specimen consisted of peripheral blood, obtained on day 0 of AZD1222 vaccination. Receptors originate from an adult in good health.

The chain recombines TRBV28 with TRBJ2-7; D may be TRBD1 (5 bases). Germline CDR1 and CDR2: MDHEN and SYDVKM. CDR3 length: 13 residues. V was cut by 6 bases and J by 2 bases, with 11 bases left in between. The CDR3 sequence is CASRKGLTYEQYF. The DNA of the CDR3 is TGTGCCAGCAGGAAGGGGCTTACCTACGAGCAGTACTTC.

Here the CDR3 DNA reads TGTGCCAGCAGCGAGCGACAGGGCCGGGGACCCCTCCACTTT. Translating it yields CASSERQGRGPLHF. The chain has TRBV9 and TRBJ1-6; TRBD1 matches at 7 bases. V lost 3 bases to trimming and J lost 12 bases; unmatched junction nucleotides: 9. Germline loops: CDR1 SGDLS, CDR2 YYNGEE. The CDR3 contains 14 residues.

This clone appeared a single time. The chain is built from TRBV5-6 and TRBJ1-1, with unresolved D. From germline, CDR1 is SGHDT and CDR2 YYEEEE. This CDR3 has 13 residues. V was trimmed by 1 base and J by 1 base, leaving 5 bases between them. CDR3 coding DNA: TGTGCCAGCAGCTTGTTTCAGAACACTGAAGCTTTCTTT. It is translated as CASSLFQNTEAFF.

The chain has TRBV18 and TRBJ2-7, with 11 bases aligning to TRBD1. CDR3 length: 13 amino acids. V trimming: 3 bases; J trimming: 5 bases; junction bases outside the gene matches: 0. The germline CDR1 and CDR2 sequences are KGHSH and LQKENI. The CDR3 loop reads CASSPDRGHEQYF. In DNA, the CDR3 is TGTGCCAGCTCACCGGACAGGGGGCACGAGCAGTACTTC.

The chain carries TRBV2 and TRBJ2-1; 11 positions agree with TRBD2. J was trimmed by 7 bases and V by 7 bases; bases with no gene match: 12. The CDR3 runs 16 residues. CDR1 and CDR2 (germline): SNHLY, FYNNEI. The CDR3 is CASIHPLAGGWNEQFF. CDR3 nucleotides: TGTGCCAGCATCCATCCGCTAGCGGGGGGTTGGAATGAGCAGTTCTTC. Full variable domain (missing parts from reference TRBV2 and TRBJ2-1): EPEVTQTPSHQVTQMGQEVILRCVPISNHLYFYWYRQILGQKVEFLVSFYNNEISEKSEIFDDQFSVERPDGSNFTLKIRSTKLEDSAMYFCASIHPLAGGWNEQFFGPGTRLTVL.

The V gene is TRBV7-8, the J gene TRBJ1-6, with D possibly matching TRBD1 (6 bases). Germline V CDR1 and CDR2: SGHVS, FQNEAQ. The ends were cut back, 4 bases at V and 7 bases at J, with 20 bases in the middle. CDR3 length: 17 amino acids. The CDR3 sequence: CASSSRSGGRRNSPLHF. The DNA for the CDR3 is TGTGCCAGCAGCTCCCGTTCGGGGGGGCGAAGAAATTCACCCCTCCACTTT.

This clone was detected once. This rearrangement joins TRBV18 to TRBJ2-6; no clear D. Trimming removed 4 bases from V and 4 bases from J, with 5 bases in between. This CDR3 spans 13 amino acids. Germline V gives CDR1 KGHSH, CDR2 LQKENI. CDR3 region: CASSQPGANVLTF. The CDR3 nucleotides are TGTGCCAGCTCACAGCCCGGGGCCAACGTCCTGACTTTC.

The chain carries TRBV30 and TRBJ1-2; D is uncertain. Trimming pared 8 bases from V and 1 base from J, leaving 11 bases between. This CDR3 comprises 12 residues. Germline V gene data show CDR1 as GTSNPN and CDR2 as SVGIG (reference sequence). This CDR3 is CARSDGNYGYTF. The DNA for the CDR3 is TGTGCCCGATCGGACGGTAACTATGGCTACACCTTC.

This chain joins TRBV29-1 and TRBJ1-2; D is undetermined. The germline V and J ends were trimmed by 2 bases and 4 bases, with 8 bases remaining between them. Germline V gives CDR1 SQVTM, CDR2 ANQGSEA. The CDR3 runs 12 residues. DNA of the CDR3: TGCAGCGTTGAACGTCAGACCTATGGCTACACCTTC. Its translation is CSVERQTYGYTF.